The entry that follows covers one TCR beta chain sequence. Antigen specificity is unknown. At the DNA level, this CDR3 is encoded by other sequences in the same sample as well. The source of the sample is a study of OX40 agonist ivuxolimab in advanced cancers. Study-wide context: A partial response was reached by three patients: one with hepatocellular carcinoma and two with cutaneous melanoma. Points from the study as a whole: At doses 0.1 to 3.0 mg/kg, CD4+ and CD8+ clones expanded. The specificity for antigen of the expanded peripheral T cells was not determined.

CDR3 length: 11 amino acids. Trimming removed 3 bases from V and 2 bases from J, with 1 base in between. The germline CDR1 and CDR2 sequences are KGHSH and LQKENI. The assay was immunoSEQ multiplex PCR, and TCRdb's table has in-frame clones only and misses some. The sample consists of tens of thousands of clones, 87% of them appearing once. This material consisted of CD4+ or CD8+ T cells sorted from blood, taken in a trial of the OX40 agonist ivuxolimab. The source is an adult with an advanced solid tumor such as melanoma, head and neck, liver or kidney cancer. This sequence joins TRBV18 and TRBJ2-5; D is unresolved. This CDR3 reads CASSPQETQYF. CDR3 nucleotide sequence: TGTGCCAGCTCACCTCAAGAGACCCAGTACTTC.